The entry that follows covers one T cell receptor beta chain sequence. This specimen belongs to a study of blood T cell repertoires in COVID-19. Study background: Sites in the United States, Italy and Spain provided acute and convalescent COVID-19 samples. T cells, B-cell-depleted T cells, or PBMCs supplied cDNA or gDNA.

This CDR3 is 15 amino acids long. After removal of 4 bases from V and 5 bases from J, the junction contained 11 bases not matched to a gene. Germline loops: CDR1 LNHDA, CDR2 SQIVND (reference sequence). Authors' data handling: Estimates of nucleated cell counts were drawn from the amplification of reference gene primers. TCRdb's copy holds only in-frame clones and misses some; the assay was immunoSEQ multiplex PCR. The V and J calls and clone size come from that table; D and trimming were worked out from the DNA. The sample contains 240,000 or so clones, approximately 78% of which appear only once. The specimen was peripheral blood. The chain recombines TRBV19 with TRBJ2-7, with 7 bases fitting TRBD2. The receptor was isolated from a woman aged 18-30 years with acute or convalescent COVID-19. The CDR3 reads CASSTIIGLVDEQYF. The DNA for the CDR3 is TGTGCCAGTAGTACCATCATTGGACTAGTCGACGAGCAGTACTTC.